This T cell receptor (beta chain) is drawn from a study of CD8+ T cells in alopecia areata. This clone was seen a handful of times. Following extraction, RNA underwent reverse transcription to cDNA, which served as the sequencing template. Clones were read by immunoSEQ multiplex PCR, and TCRdb kept only the in-frame ones, dropping some. The table records more than 200,000 clones, under 70% of them present only once. The treatment: oral pan-JAK inhibitor, 5-10 mg twice daily. The receptor was isolated from a human donor with alopecia areata. The sample here was CD4+ T cells sorted from blood, taken at week 4, from a patient treated with tofacitinib.

CDR3 in amino acids: CASSSMGTGQAFF. CDR3 DNA: TGTGCCAGCAGCTCGATGGGGACAGGGCAAGCTTTCTTT. V is TRBV11-2 and J is TRBJ1-1, with TRBD1 matching over 9 bases. CDR3 length: 13 residues. Germline V CDR1 and CDR2: SGHAT, FQNNGV. V gave up 4 bases and J gave up 9 bases; unmatched junction bases: 6.